Below, 21 T cell receptor beta chains from the same sample are listed, as sequenced in a study of blood T cell repertoires in COVID-19. Only in-frame clones appear in the TCRdb table, and some are missing; sequencing was by immunoSEQ multiplex PCR. This repertoire shows 200,000 to 250,000 clones, 84% found once; its top ten account for around 5.5%. What was sequenced was peripheral blood. The receptors come from an older woman who had recovered from COVID-19.

The J gene is TRBJ1-3, the V gene TRBV4-3; 7 nucleotides line up with TRBD1. With V trimmed by 3 bases and J by 0 bases, 2 bases remained unmatched. Germline assignment: CDR1 LGHNA and CDR2 YSLEER. This CDR3 comprises 15 residues. As DNA, the CDR3 is TGCGCCAGCAGCCAGGGACAGATCTCTGGAAACACCATATATTTT. Amino acids: CASSQGQISGNTIYF.

This clone was detected only once. Distinct nucleotide sequences in the sample also encode this CDR3. This chain joins TRBV19 and TRBJ2-2, with D possibly matching TRBD2 (5 bases). The CDR3 is 15 amino acids. Germline CDR1 LNHDA, CDR2 SQIVND (reference sequence). Trimming cost V 2 bases and J 0 bases, with 7 bases left between them. The DNA for the CDR3 is TGTGCCAGTAGTATACTAGCCTCGAACACCGGGGAGCTGTTTTTT. Encoded protein: CASSILASNTGELFF.

The V gene is TRBV9, the J gene TRBJ1-5, with TRBD1 as a possible D gene (5 bases). Germline V lookup: CDR1 SGDLS, CDR2 YYNGEE. V was pared by 3 bases and J by 9 bases, with 10 bases between. CDR3 size: 12 residues. DNA for the CDR3: TGTGCCAGCAGCGGTGGGACTGGGCCCCAGCATTTT. Translating it yields CASSGGTGPQHF.

The CDR3 sequence: CASSQEGGVQYF. The CDR3 bases are TGTGCCAGCAGCCAAGAAGGAGGGGTACAGTACTTC. The gene calls are TRBV4-2 and TRBJ2-7; D is possibly TRBD2 (6 bases). The germline V gene has CDR1 LGHNA and CDR2 YNFKEQ. The CDR3 spans 12 residues. V lost 0 bases, J lost 10 bases, and 10 bases lay in between.

J is TRBJ2-5 and V is TRBV12-3 or TRBV12-4, with D unclear. Trimming cost V 4 bases and J 0 bases, with 6 bases left between them. The CDR3 length is 13 residues. Here the CDR3 reads CASSSLDQETQYF. CDR3 DNA sequence: TGTGCCAGCAGTTCCCTCGACCAAGAGACCCAGTACTTC.

A single count supports this clone. This sequence joins TRBV3-1 (or the pseudogene TRBV3-2) and TRBJ1-2, with D possibly being TRBD1 (5 bases). The V and J ends lost 4 bases and 4 bases respectively, with 19 bases between them. This CDR3 contains 16 residues. The V gene's germline CDR1 is LGHDT and CDR2 YNNKEL (reference sequence). The CDR3 is CASSLPRRGKGYGYTF. The CDR3 nucleotides read TGTGCCAGCAGCCTTCCTCGGCGGGGGAAGGGCTATGGCTACACCTTC.

The V and J genes are TRBV9 and TRBJ1-6, with D perhaps matching TRBD1 (5 bases). The V end was cut by 0 bases, the J end by 6 bases, with 7 bases between. The CDR3 is 14 amino acids. Germline V gene sequence: CDR1 SGDLS, CDR2 YYNGEE. CDR3 DNA: TGTGCCAGCAGCGTAGAAGGGGCTAATTCACCCCTCCACTTT. It specifies CASSVEGANSPLHF.

The chain combines TRBV5-1 with TRBJ2-5; possible D gene TRBD2, 5 bases. Deletions cut 0 bases from V and 2 bases from J, with 11 bases between. CDR1 is SGHRS, CDR2 YFSETQ, per germline. CDR3 length: 15 amino acids. The chain's CDR3 is CASSLGTFTQETQYF. CDR3 bases: TGCGCCAGCAGCTTGGGGACTTTTACTCAAGAGACCCAGTACTTC. Supplemented by reference TRBV5-1 and TRBJ2-5, the full variable domain reads KAGVTQTPRYLIKTRGQQVTLSCSPISGHRSVSWYQQTPGQGLQFLFEYFSETQRNKGNFPGRFSGRQFSNSRSEMNVSTLELGDSALYLCASSLGTFTQETQYFGPGTRLLVL.

J is TRBJ2-2 and V is TRBV27, with D possibly being TRBD1 (5 bases). V lost 9 bases and J lost 0, with 14 bases in between. The length of the CDR3 is 15 residues. Germline values: CDR1 MNHEY, CDR2 SMNVEV (reference sequence). The CDR3, as DNA: TGTGCCAGTCGCCAGGGCGGTACGAACACCGGGGAGCTGTTTTTT. The encoded protein is CASRQGGTNTGELFF.

This clone was observed a single time. This sequence joins TRBV18 and TRBJ2-1, with 16 bases fitting TRBD2. CDR1 is KGHSH, CDR2 LQKENI, per germline. The ends lost 5 bases at V and 7 bases at J; junction bases unmatched: 5. The CDR3 covers 16 residues. The CDR3 DNA follows: TGTGCCAGCTCAGCGGGACTAGCGGGGGGGCAGAATGAGCAGTTCTTC. This gives the protein CASSAGLAGGQNEQFF.

This clone was recorded once. The chain uses TRBV6-6 and TRBJ1-2; a possible D gene is TRBD1 (6 bases). This CDR3 has 15 amino acids. V lost 2 bases to trimming and J lost 0 bases, with 10 bases between them. Germline CDR1 reads MNHNY; CDR2 reads SVGAGI (reference sequence). CDR3 sequence (DNA): TGTGCCAGCAGTTACGAGGGGGAAGCTAACTATGGCTACACCTTC. This translates into CASSYEGEANYGYTF.

The chain carries TRBV6-2 or TRBV6-3 and TRBJ1-2; TRBD1 agrees at 9 bases. Germline assignment: CDR1 MNHEY and CDR2 SVGEGT. The CDR3 has 14 amino acids. Trimming cost V 6 bases and J 4 bases; bases outside gene matches: 6. The CDR3 coding sequence is TGTGCCAGCAGGTACCGGGACAGGGCCTATGGCTACACCTTC. Its protein is CASRYRDRAYGYTF.

This clone turned up a few times. The rearrangement links TRBV6-1 to TRBJ2-1, with D perhaps TRBD2 (5 bases). V gave up 4 bases and J gave up 0 bases, with 13 bases separating them. The CDR3 totals 16 residues. The germline V gene has CDR1 MNHNS and CDR2 SASEGT. The CDR3 protein is CASSAFAAGSYNEQFF. The CDR3 DNA is TGTGCCAGCAGTGCCTTTGCCGCGGGCTCCTACAATGAGCAGTTCTTC.

J is TRBJ1-3 and V is TRBV9, with 11 bases fitting TRBD1. CDR1 is SGDLS and CDR2 is YYNGEE in the germline V gene. V gave up 2 bases and J gave up 1 base; unmatched junction bases: 5. The CDR3 length is 17 residues. The CDR3: CASSVRTGGVSGNTIYF. The CDR3 DNA reads as TGTGCCAGCAGCGTGAGGACAGGGGGCGTTTCTGGAAACACCATATATTTT.

This chain links TRBV3-1 (or the pseudogene TRBV3-2) with TRBJ1-2; TRBD1 matches 10 bases. With 4 bases clipped from V and 8 bases from J, the junction kept 4 bases outside the gene matches. The CDR3 is 13 amino acids. Germline CDR1 LGHDT, CDR2 YNNKEL (reference sequence). The CDR3 spells CASSRQTGGGYTF. In DNA form, the CDR3 reads TGTGCCAGCAGCCGCCAGACAGGGGGCGGCTACACCTTC.

V is TRBV10-3 and J is TRBJ2-1, with 11 bases lining up with TRBD2. The CDR3 has 16 amino acids. J gave up 0 bases and V 5 bases, and 3 bases lay outside the gene matches. Germline-derived CDR1 and CDR2 are ENHRY and SYGVKD. In nucleotides, the CDR3 is TGTGCCATCAGTTTAGCGGGGGGGGTCTCCTACAATGAGCAGTTCTTC. It translates to CAISLAGGVSYNEQFF.

V gene TRBV5-6 combines with J gene TRBJ1-5, with TRBD1 matching over 7 bases. The J segment lost 10 bases and the V segment lost 0 bases, leaving 10 bases of the junction unmatched. This CDR3 region has 15 residues. Per the germline V gene, CDR1 is SGHDT and CDR2 is YYEEEE. This CDR3 reads CASSLALQGGNPQHF. The CDR3 nucleotides read TGTGCCAGCAGCTTGGCCCTCCAGGGGGGAAATCCCCAGCATTTT.

The rearrangement links TRBV3-1 (or the pseudogene TRBV3-2) to TRBJ2-3; 16 bases align to TRBD2. The CDR3 contains 19 residues. Germline V gene lookup returns CDR1 LGHDT and CDR2 YNNKEL (reference sequence). J was trimmed by 4 bases and V by 3 bases; bases with no gene match: 10. For the CDR3, the DNA is TGTGCCAGCAGCCAGATTCTACCGGGACTAGCGGGGGGGTCAGATACGCAGTATTTT. This translates into CASSQILPGLAGGSDTQYF.

The chain has TRBV11-2 and TRBJ1-6, with D possibly TRBD1 on 5 matching bases. Trimming left V 0 bases short and J 10 bases short, with 7 bases between. The germline V gene has CDR1 SGHAT and CDR2 FQNNGV. The length of the CDR3 is 13 residues. CDR3 in DNA: TGTGCCAGCAGCTTAGAAAGGGGCTCACCCCTCCACTTT. As protein: CASSLERGSPLHF.

This chain connects TRBV5-4 to TRBJ1-2; a possible D gene is TRBD1 (5 bases). The CDR3 totals 15 residues. V dropped 0 bases and J dropped 4 bases, with 13 bases sitting between them. CDR1 SGHNT and CDR2 YYREEE come from the germline V gene (reference sequence). The CDR3 nucleotides read TGTGCCAGCAGCTTGGATGAAAGGGGCGGCTATGGCTACACCTTC. Its translation: CASSLDERGGYGYTF.

The chain couples TRBV30 to TRBJ1-5; D may be TRBD1 (5 bases). Germline lookup yields CDR1 GTSNPN and CDR2 SVGIG (reference sequence). The CDR3 extends over 15 amino acids. Deletions cut 0 bases from V and 4 bases from J, with 13 bases between. CDR3 sequence (DNA): TGTGCCTGGAGTGTAAACAGGCTCGGAAATCAGCCCCAGCATTTT. Amino acids: CAWSVNRLGNQPQHF. Supplemented by reference TRBV30 and TRBJ1-5, the full variable domain reads SQTIHQWPATLVQPVGSPLSLECTVEGTSNPNLYWYRQAAGRGLQLLFYSVGIGQISSEVPQNLSASRPQDRQFILSSKKLLLSDSGFYLCAWSVNRLGNQPQHFGDGTRLSIL.